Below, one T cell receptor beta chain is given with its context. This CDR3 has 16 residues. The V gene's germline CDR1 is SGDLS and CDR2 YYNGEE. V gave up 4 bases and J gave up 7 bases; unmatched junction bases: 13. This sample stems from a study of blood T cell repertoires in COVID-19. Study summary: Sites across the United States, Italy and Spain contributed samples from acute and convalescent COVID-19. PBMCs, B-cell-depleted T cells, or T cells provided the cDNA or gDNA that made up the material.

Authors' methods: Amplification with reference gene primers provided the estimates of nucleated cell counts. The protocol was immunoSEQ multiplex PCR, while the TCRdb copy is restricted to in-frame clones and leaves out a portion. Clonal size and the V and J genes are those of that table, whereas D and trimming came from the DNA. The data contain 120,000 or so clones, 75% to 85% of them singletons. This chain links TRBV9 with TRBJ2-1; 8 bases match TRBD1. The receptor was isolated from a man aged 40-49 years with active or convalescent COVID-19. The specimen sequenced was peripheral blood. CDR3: CASSTQTDRAGNEQFF. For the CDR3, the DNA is TGTGCCAGCAGCACTCAGACGGACAGGGCGGGGAATGAGCAGTTCTTC.